This entry lists 14 T cell receptor beta chains sequenced from one sample in a study of CD8 T cells in ankylosing spondylitis. Notes on the study in general: Ankylosing spondylitis blood appeared to carry a characteristic TCR beta motif of several highly homologous variants.

These receptors are not linked to any known antigen. In TCRdb, the 5' RACE reads were re-called with MiXCR into one record per CDR3 protein. This table has more than 300,000 distinct CDR3 sequences, less than 9.5% appearing once. Sequenced: blood, either unsorted or a sorted T cell fraction (not recorded which). The receptor source for this set is a male donor with ankylosing spondylitis.

This clonotype was picked up a small number of times. The chain is built from TRBV29-1 and TRBJ2-5, with 12 bases fitting TRBD2. V shed 8 bases, J shed 5 bases, and the junction held 9 bases outside the gene matches. The CDR3 runs 14 residues. Looked up from germline, CDR1 is SQVTM and CDR2 is ANQGSEA. The CDR3: CSSRLAGVGETQYF. The CDR3 DNA reads as TGCAGCTCTCGACTAGCGGGAGTAGGGGAGACCCAGTACTTC.

The chain joins TRBV5-1 to TRBJ2-1, with TRBD2 as a possible D gene (6 bases). Deletions cut 0 bases from V and 9 bases from J, with 19 bases between. The germline gives CDR1 SGHRS, CDR2 YFSETQ. The CDR3 spans 16 residues. The CDR3 loop is CASSLAVPGPEGEQFF. CDR3 in DNA: TGCGCCAGCAGCTTGGCCGTGCCGGGACCGGAGGGTGAGCAGTTCTTC.

This clonotype was seen more than once but under ten times. The chain has TRBV12-3 or TRBV12-4 and TRBJ2-1, with 8 bases matching TRBD1. The CDR3 is made up of 17 amino acids. The V segment lost 6 bases and the J segment 3 bases; nucleotides outside the gene matches: 13. The CDR3 sequence: CASSNRTGPNIYNEQFF. The CDR3 DNA follows: TGTGCCAGCAGCAACAGGACAGGGCCCAATATCTACAATGAGCAGTTCTTC.

This clonotype was observed a few times. DNA for the CDR3: TGTGCCAGCAGCGAGTTGACAGGAAATTTCTATGGCTACACCTTC. Its translation is CASSELTGNFYGYTF. The rearrangement links TRBV9 to TRBJ1-2; D possibly corresponds to TRBD1 (6 bases). Trimming pared 3 bases from V and 4 bases from J, leaving 16 bases between. CDR1 and CDR2 from the germline V gene are SGDLS and YYNGEE. The CDR3 is made up of 15 amino acids.

J is TRBJ1-1 and V is TRBV4-3; maybe TRBD1 (6 bases). Germline lookup yields CDR1 LGHNA and CDR2 YSLEER. Trimming pared 4 bases from V and 1 base from J, leaving 13 bases between. The CDR3 is made up of 15 amino acids. CDR3 nucleotides: TGCGCCAGCAGCCGAGGGGGGGCTGGGAACACTGAAGCTTTCTTT. It codes for CASSRGGAGNTEAFF.

The chain recombines TRBV20-1 with TRBJ2-1, with 10 nucleotides matching TRBD2. Germline loops: CDR1 DFQATT, CDR2 SNEGSKA (reference sequence). V shed 0 bases, J shed 6 bases, and the junction held 17 bases outside the gene matches. The CDR3 loop spans 19 amino acids. The DNA for the CDR3 is TGCAGTGCTAGAGATCCTTGGACTAGCGGATTCGAATTAGGCAATGAGCAGTTCTTC. Protein product: CSARDPWTSGFELGNEQFF.

The V gene is TRBV20-1, the J gene TRBJ2-7, with a possible D match to TRBD2 (5 bases). Trimming cost V 3 bases and J 5 bases, with 11 bases left between them. Per germline, CDR1 DFQATT and CDR2 SNEGSKA (reference sequence). The CDR3 totals 12 residues. The CDR3 reads CSARARVDEQYF. The CDR3, as DNA: TGCAGTGCTAGGGCGAGGGTCGACGAGCAGTACTTC.

This rearrangement joins TRBV7-2 to TRBJ2-5, with 10 bases lining up with TRBD2. The V gene end was trimmed by 3 bases and the J gene end by 2 bases; junction bases not matched to a gene: 6. The CDR3 is 16 residues long. CDR1 and CDR2 from the germline V gene are SGHTA and FQGNSA. The CDR3 sequence: CASSFFGLAEQETQYF. The CDR3 nucleotides are TGTGCCAGCAGCTTTTTCGGACTAGCGGAACAAGAGACCCAGTACTTC.

This clonotype came up a few times. The genes are TRBV12-3 or TRBV12-4 and TRBJ1-5; the match to TRBD1 covers 7 bases. J lost 6 bases, V lost 5 bases, and 4 bases had no gene match. This CDR3 region has 13 residues. Here the CDR3 reads CASSRQGTQPQHF. DNA for the CDR3: TGTGCCAGCAGTCGACAGGGCACTCAGCCCCAGCATTTT.

This sequence joins TRBV29-1 and TRBJ2-1; either TRBD1 or TRBD2 may supply D (6 bases each). Between the trimmed V and J ends, which lost 4 bases and 5 bases, there was a span of 12 bases. The CDR3 totals 13 residues. CDR1 is SQVTM, CDR2 ANQGSEA, per germline. The CDR3 coding sequence is TGCAGCGTTGTTAGGGGGGCCCACAATGAGCAGTTCTTC. Amino acid sequence: CSVVRGAHNEQFF.

This clonotype has just a few counts. DNA of the CDR3: TGTGCCAGCAGCTTAGAATTTGATTTGGGAGAGACCCAGTACTTC. Translation gives CASSLEFDLGETQYF. The V gene is TRBV7-9, the J gene TRBJ2-5, with unresolved D. Germline loops: CDR1 SEHNR, CDR2 FQNEAQ (reference sequence). V lost 1 base and J lost 4, with 13 bases in between. This CDR3 has 15 residues. Variable domain in full (rest from reference TRBV7-9 and TRBJ2-5): DTGVSQNPRHKITKRGQNVTFRCDPISEHNRLYWYRQTLGQGPEFLTYFQNEAQLEKSRLLSDRFSAERPKGSFSTLEIQRTEQGDSAMYLCASSLEFDLGETQYFGPGTRLLVL.

The V gene is TRBV7-8, the J gene TRBJ2-7, with 7 bases that match TRBD2. There are 16 residues in the CDR3. Germline V gene data show CDR1 as SGHVS and CDR2 as FQNEAQ. V shed 1 base, J shed 6 bases, and the junction held 12 bases outside the gene matches. The CDR3 DNA is TGTGCCAGCAGCTTAGTTGTATGGGAGGGACCGGCCGAGCAGTACTTC. Its translation: CASSLVVWEGPAEQYF.

To note about this clonotype: A single base separates this from a much larger clone, so it may be a read error. The chain is built from TRBV6-1 and TRBJ2-2, with D hard to call. Germline V gene lookup returns CDR1 MNHNS and CDR2 SASEGT. V lost 1 base and J 4 bases, leaving 10 bases between the germline ends. This CDR3 spans 15 amino acids. The CDR3 protein is CASSEVWDGTGELFF. CDR3 DNA sequence: TGTGCCAGCAGTGAAGTCTGGGATGGCACCGGGGAGCTGTTTTTT.

V is TRBV6-6 and J is TRBJ2-3, with D hard to call. Trimming shortened V by 3 bases and J by 0 bases, and 7 bases separated the two germline ends. Germline assignment: CDR1 MNHNY and CDR2 SVGAGI (reference sequence). The CDR3 has 14 amino acids. The CDR3 region has the DNA TGTGCCAGCAGTTATTGGACCAGCACAGATACGCAGTATTTT. As protein: CASSYWTSTDTQYF.